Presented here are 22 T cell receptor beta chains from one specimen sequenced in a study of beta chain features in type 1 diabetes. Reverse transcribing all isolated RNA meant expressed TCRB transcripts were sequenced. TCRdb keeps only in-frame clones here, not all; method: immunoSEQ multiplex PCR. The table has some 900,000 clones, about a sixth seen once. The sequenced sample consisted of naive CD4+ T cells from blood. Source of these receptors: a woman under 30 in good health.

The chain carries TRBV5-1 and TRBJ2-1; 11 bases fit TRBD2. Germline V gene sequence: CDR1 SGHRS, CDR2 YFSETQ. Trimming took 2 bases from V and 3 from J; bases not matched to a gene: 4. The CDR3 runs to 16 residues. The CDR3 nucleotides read TGCGCCAGCAGCTTACTAGCGGGAGTTTTCTACAATGAGCAGTTCTTC. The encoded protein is CASSLLAGVFYNEQFF.

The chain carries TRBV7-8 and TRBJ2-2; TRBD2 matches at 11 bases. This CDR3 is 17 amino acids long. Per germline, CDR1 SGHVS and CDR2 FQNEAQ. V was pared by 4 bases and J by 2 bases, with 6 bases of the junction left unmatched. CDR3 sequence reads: CASSSGLAVLNTGELFF. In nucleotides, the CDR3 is TGTGCCAGCAGCTCGGGACTAGCGGTTCTAAACACCGGGGAGCTGTTTTTT.

In DNA, the CDR3 is TGTGCCATCAGTAGCGGGAGGGCGGGAGAGCAGTACTTC. Protein product: CAISSGRAGEQYF. The J gene is TRBJ2-7, the V gene TRBV10-3; TRBD2 aligns across 10 bases. V shed 5 bases and J 7 bases; nucleotides not matched to a gene: 5. This CDR3 contains 13 residues. Germline V gene lookup returns CDR1 ENHRY and CDR2 SYGVKD.

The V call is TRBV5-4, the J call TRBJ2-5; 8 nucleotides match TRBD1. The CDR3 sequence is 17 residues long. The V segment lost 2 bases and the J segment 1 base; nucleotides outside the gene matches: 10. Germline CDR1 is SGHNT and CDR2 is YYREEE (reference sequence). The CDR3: CASSLKPGQAVQETQYF. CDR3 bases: TGTGCCAGCAGCTTAAAACCGGGACAGGCAGTCCAAGAGACCCAGTACTTC.

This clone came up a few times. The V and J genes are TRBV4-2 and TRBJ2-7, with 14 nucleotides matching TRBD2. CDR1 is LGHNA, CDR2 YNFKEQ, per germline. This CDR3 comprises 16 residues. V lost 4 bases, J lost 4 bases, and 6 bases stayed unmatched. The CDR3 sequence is CASSRPGLAGDYEQYF. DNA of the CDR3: TGTGCCAGCAGCCGACCGGGACTAGCGGGAGATTACGAGCAGTACTTC.

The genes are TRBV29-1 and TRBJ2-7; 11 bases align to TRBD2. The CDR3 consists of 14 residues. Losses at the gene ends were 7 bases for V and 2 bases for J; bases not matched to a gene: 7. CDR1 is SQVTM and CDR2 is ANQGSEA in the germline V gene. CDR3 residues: CSALIAGGPYEQYF. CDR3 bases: TGCAGCGCCCTAATAGCGGGAGGGCCCTACGAGCAGTACTTC.

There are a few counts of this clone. CDR3 protein: CSVDRGGSYNEQFF. As DNA, the CDR3 is TGCAGCGTTGATCGAGGGGGCTCCTACAATGAGCAGTTCTTC. The chain joins TRBV29-1 to TRBJ2-1, with D tentatively TRBD1 (6 bases). Germline CDR1 is SQVTM and CDR2 is ANQGSEA. The CDR3 is 14 residues long. Trimming took 3 bases from V and 0 from J, leaving 9 bases between them.

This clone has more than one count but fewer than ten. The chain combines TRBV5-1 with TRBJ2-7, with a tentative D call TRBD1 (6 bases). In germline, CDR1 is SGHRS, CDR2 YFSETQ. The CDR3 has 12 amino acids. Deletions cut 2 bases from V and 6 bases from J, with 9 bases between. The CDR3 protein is CASSFDRSEQYF. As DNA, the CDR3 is TGCGCCAGCAGCTTTGACAGGAGCGAGCAGTACTTC.

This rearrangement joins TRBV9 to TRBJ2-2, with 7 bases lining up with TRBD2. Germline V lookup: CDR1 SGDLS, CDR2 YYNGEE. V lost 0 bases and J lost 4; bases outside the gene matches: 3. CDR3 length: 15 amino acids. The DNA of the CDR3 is TGTGCCAGCAGCGTAGAGCCTAGCGGCACCGGGGAGCTGTTTTTT. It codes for CASSVEPSGTGELFF.

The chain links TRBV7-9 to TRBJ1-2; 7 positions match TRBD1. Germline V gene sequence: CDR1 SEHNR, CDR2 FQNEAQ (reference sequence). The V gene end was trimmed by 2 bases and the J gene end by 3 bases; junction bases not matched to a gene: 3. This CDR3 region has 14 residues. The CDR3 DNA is TGTGCCAGCAGCTTAAGGACAGGAGACTATGGCTACACCTTC. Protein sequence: CASSLRTGDYGYTF.

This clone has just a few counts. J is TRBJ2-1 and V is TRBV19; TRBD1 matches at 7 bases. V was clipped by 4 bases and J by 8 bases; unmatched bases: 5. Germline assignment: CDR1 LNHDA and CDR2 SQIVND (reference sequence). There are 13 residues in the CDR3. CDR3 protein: CASSTTGFDEQFF. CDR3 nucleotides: TGTGCCAGTAGTACGACAGGGTTCGATGAGCAGTTCTTC.

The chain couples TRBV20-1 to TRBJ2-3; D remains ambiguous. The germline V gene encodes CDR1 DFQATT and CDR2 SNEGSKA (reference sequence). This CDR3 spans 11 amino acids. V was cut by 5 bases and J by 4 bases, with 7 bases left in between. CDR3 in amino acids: CSAPFPDTQYF. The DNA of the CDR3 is TGCAGTGCTCCGTTCCCAGATACGCAGTATTTT.

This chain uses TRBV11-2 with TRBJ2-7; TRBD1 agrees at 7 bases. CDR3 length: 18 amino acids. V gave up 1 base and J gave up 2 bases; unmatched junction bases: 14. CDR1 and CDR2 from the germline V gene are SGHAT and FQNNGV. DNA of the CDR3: TGTGCCAGCAGCTTAGTCCGGCGAATTCCGGGACAGCCCTACGAGCAGTACTTC. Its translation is CASSLVRRIPGQPYEQYF.

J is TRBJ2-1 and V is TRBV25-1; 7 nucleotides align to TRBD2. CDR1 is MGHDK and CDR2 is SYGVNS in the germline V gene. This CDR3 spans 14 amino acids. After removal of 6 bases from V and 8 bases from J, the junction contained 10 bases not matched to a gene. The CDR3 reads CASSGGYRGYEQFF. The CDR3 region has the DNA TGTGCCAGCAGCGGGGGGTACCGGGGTTATGAGCAGTTCTTC. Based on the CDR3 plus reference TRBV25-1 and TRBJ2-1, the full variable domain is EADIYQTPRYLVIGTGKKITLECSQTMGHDKMYWYQQDPGMELHLIHYSYGVNSTEKGDLSSESTVSRIRTEHFPLTLESARPSHTSQYLCASSGGYRGYEQFFGPGTRLTVL.

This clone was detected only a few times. In DNA, the CDR3 is TGCGCCAGCAGCTTGGACGGGCCGGCGGAGCAGTACTTC. Translating gives CASSLDGPAEQYF. This sequence joins TRBV5-1 and TRBJ2-7; no clear D gene. The CDR3 has 13 amino acids. The germline gives CDR1 SGHRS, CDR2 YFSETQ. Trimming left V 0 bases short and J 7 bases short, with 11 bases between. Full variable domain (remainder filled in from reference TRBV5-1 and TRBJ2-7): KAGVTQTPRYLIKTRGQQVTLSCSPISGHRSVSWYQQTPGQGLQFLFEYFSETQRNKGNFPGRFSGRQFSNSRSEMNVSTLELGDSALYLCASSLDGPAEQYFGPGTRLTVT.

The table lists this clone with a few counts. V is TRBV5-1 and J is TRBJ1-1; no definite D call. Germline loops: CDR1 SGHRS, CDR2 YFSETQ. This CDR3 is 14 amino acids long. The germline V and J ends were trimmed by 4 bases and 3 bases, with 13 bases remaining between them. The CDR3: CASSLGERYTEAFF. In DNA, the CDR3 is TGCGCCAGCAGCCTTGGGGAGCGTTACACTGAAGCTTTCTTT.

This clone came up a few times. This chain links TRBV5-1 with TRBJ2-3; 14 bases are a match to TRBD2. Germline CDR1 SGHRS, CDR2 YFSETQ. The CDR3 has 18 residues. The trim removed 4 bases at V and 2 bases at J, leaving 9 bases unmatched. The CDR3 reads CASSEGLAGARVTDTQYF. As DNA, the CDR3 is TGCGCCAGCAGCGAGGGACTAGCGGGAGCAAGGGTCACAGATACGCAGTATTTT.

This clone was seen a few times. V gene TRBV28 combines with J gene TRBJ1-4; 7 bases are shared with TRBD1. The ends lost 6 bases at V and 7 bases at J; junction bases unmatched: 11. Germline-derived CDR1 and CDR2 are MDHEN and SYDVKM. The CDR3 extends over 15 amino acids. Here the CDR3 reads CASSRLTGSGEKLFF. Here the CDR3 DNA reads TGTGCCAGCAGCCGGCTGACAGGGTCGGGTGAAAAACTGTTTTTT.

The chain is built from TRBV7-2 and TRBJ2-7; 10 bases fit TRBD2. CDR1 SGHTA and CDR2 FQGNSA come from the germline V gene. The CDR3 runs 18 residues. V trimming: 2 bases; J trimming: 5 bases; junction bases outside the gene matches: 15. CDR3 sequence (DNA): TGTGCCAGCAGCTTATTCCCCACTTCAGCGGGAGGGCCCAACGAGCAGTACTTC. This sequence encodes CASSLFPTSAGGPNEQYF.

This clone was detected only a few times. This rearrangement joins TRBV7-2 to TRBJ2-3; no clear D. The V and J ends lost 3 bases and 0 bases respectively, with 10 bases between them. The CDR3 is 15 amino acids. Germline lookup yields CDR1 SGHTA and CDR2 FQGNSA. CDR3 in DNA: TGTGCCAGCAGCTTCACGTCGACTAGCACAGATACGCAGTATTTT. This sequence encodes CASSFTSTSTDTQYF.

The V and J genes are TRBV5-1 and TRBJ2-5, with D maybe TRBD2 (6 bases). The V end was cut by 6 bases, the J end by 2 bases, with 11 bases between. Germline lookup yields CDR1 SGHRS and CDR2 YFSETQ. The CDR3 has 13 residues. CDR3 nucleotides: TGCGCCAGCAACGCGGGAACACAAGAGACCCAGTACTTC. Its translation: CASNAGTQETQYF.

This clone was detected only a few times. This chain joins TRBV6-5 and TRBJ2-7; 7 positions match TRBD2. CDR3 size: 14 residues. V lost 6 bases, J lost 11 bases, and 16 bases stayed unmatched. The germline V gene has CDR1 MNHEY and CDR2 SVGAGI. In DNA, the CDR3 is TGTGCCAGCAGACCCGGAAGGAATCGACTAGCAGAGTACTTC. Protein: CASRPGRNRLAEYF.